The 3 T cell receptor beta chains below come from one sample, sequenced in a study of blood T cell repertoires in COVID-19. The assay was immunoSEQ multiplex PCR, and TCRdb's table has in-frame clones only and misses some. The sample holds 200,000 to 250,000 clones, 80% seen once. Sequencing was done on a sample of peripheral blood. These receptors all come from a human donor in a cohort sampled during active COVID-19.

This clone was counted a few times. DNA of the CDR3: TGTGCCACCGGGGCAAGGACAGGGAATAGCAATCAGCCCCAGCATTTT. As protein: CATGARTGNSNQPQHF. V usage is TRBV27 and J usage is TRBJ1-5, with 8 bases aligning to TRBD1. Germline assignment: CDR1 MNHEY and CDR2 SMNVEV (reference sequence). This CDR3 has 16 amino acids. After removal of 10 bases from V and 0 bases from J, the junction contained 11 bases not matched to a gene.

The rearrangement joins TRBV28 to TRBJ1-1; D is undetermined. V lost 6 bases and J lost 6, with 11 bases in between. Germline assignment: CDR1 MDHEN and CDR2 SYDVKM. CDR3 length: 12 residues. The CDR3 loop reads CASRSGGAEAFF. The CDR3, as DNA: TGTGCCAGCAGGTCGGGTGGCGCTGAAGCTTTCTTT. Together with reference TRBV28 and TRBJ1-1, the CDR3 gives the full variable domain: DVKVTQSSRYLVKRTGEKVFLECVQDMDHENMFWYRQDPGLGLRLIYFSYDVKMKEKGDIPEGYSVSREKKERFSLILESASTNQTSMYLCASRSGGAEAFFGQGTRLTVV.

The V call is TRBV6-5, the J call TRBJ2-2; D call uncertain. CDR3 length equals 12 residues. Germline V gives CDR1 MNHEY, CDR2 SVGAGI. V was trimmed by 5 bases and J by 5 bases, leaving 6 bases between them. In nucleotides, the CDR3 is TGTGCCAGCAGTACAGAGACCGGGGAGCTGTTTTTT. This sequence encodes CASSTETGELFF.